These 12 T cell receptor beta chains came from one sample sequenced in a study of T cell responses to AZD1222 COVID-19 vaccine (dated by TCRdb to the early 2020s). To prepare the library, the immunoSEQ multiplex PCR assay was applied. Sourced from immuneACCESS, this table was stored by TCRdb with only in-frame sequences that have V and J called. A share of the clones is absent; for the studies checked, an unresolved V gene accounts for under half, and the remainder has no known explanation. The sample yields about 69,000 clones; under 90% were counted once. The ten largest clones take up about an eighth of the sample. What the time point label conveys for this sample: about 28 days (+/-7) after the second vaccine dose. The specimen comprised peripheral blood, sampled 28 days after the second AZD1222 dose. The receptors originated from an adult who received the AZD1222 COVID-19 vaccine.

A single count supports this clone. The rearrangement joins TRBV19 to TRBJ1-4; D unresolved. The V gene's germline CDR1 is LNHDA and CDR2 SQIVND (reference sequence). With 3 bases removed from V and 8 bases from J, the gap between germline ends came to 16 bases. The CDR3 covers 15 residues. CDR3 coding DNA: TGTGCCAGTAGTATTTTGGGCACAGAGGAGGAAAAACTGTTTTTT. This codes for CASSILGTEEEKLFF. Complete variable domain (other parts from reference TRBV19 and TRBJ1-4): DGGITQSPKYLFRKEGQNVTLSCEQNLNHDAMYWYRQDPGQGLRLIYYSQIVNDFQKGDIAEGYSVSREKKESFPLTVTSAQKNPTAFYLCASSILGTEEEKLFFGSGTQLSVL.

Concerning this clone: Within the sample, other DNA sequences also encode this same CDR3. The J gene is TRBJ2-3, the V gene TRBV11-2; 7 nucleotides align to TRBD2. Germline V gives CDR1 SGHAT, CDR2 FQNNGV. This CDR3 region has 14 residues. Trimming cost V 1 base and J 4 bases; bases outside gene matches: 2. The CDR3 DNA reads as TGTGCCAGCAGCTTAGGACTAGCATCAGATACGCAGTATTTT. This sequence encodes CASSLGLASDTQYF.

This rearrangement joins TRBV13 to TRBJ1-3; the D is unclear. CDR3 length: 14 residues. Germline CDR1 and CDR2: PRHDT and FYEKMQ (reference sequence). The V end lost 6 bases, the J end lost 4 bases, and 13 bases lay between the germline ends. In nucleotides, the CDR3 is TGTGCCAGCAGATCCCTGGGTACCGGAAACACCATATATTTT. Amino acids: CASRSLGTGNTIYF.

The V gene is TRBV28, the J gene TRBJ2-7; D may be TRBD2 (5 bases). Germline assignment: CDR1 MDHEN and CDR2 SYDVKM. V gave up 8 bases and J gave up 7 bases, with 24 bases separating them. This CDR3 region has 15 residues. The CDR3 sequence: CASESPTGWGGEQYF. As DNA, the CDR3 is TGTGCCAGCGAAAGTCCGACGGGGTGGGGTGGTGAGCAGTACTTC.

The chain combines TRBV11-3 with TRBJ2-7; no clear D gene. V gave up 1 base and J gave up 6 bases, with 13 bases separating them. Germline V gene data show CDR1 as SGHNT and CDR2 as YENEEA. CDR3 length: 14 amino acids. CDR3 in amino acids: CASSLATGDGEQYF. Here the CDR3 DNA reads TGTGCCAGCAGCTTAGCGACGGGCGACGGCGAGCAGTACTTC.

The chain carries TRBV6-6 and TRBJ1-1; TRBD1 agrees at 9 bases. J lost 4 bases, V lost 6 bases, and 9 bases had no gene match. The germline gives CDR1 MNHNY, CDR2 SVGAGI (reference sequence). The CDR3 contains 15 residues. Written as DNA, the CDR3 is TGTGCCAGCAGACCACATGGGACAGGGTCCACTGAAGCTTTCTTT. This sequence encodes CASRPHGTGSTEAFF.

The chain employs TRBV21-1 and TRBJ1-2; the DNA was not used to check the table's D call, TRBD1. TRBV21-1 represents a pseudogene. The CDR3 has 14 residues. The CDR3 bases are TGTGCCAGCAGCAAAGCGGCAGGGCTCGATGGCTACACCTTC. Its protein is CASSKAAGLDGYTF.

The J gene is TRBJ2-1, the V gene TRBV7-9; 9 nucleotides line up with TRBD1. J lost 4 bases, V lost 5 bases, and 6 bases had no gene match. Germline CDR1 reads SEHNR; CDR2 reads FQNEAQ (reference sequence). The CDR3 length is 15 residues. CDR3 nucleotide sequence: TGTGCCAGCAGCCCAAACAGGGGGCTGTACAATGAGCAGTTCTTC. Translated, it gives CASSPNRGLYNEQFF.

The CDR3 nucleotides are TGTGCCAGCAGCGCCCTCGATGGGGGCGCGGGTTCACCCCTCCACTTT. Protein sequence: CASSALDGGAGSPLHF. The chain joins TRBV9 to TRBJ1-6; D is perhaps TRBD1 (6 bases). The germline V gene encodes CDR1 SGDLS and CDR2 YYNGEE. This CDR3 region has 16 residues. Between the trimmed V and J ends, which lost 3 bases and 9 bases, there was a span of 19 bases.

J is TRBJ2-1 and V is TRBV6-5, with unresolved D. The germline V and J ends were trimmed by 4 bases and 2 bases, with 12 bases remaining between them. Germline CDR1 is MNHEY and CDR2 is SVGAGI. The CDR3 extends over 15 amino acids. CDR3 bases: TGTGCCAGCAGTTCGGTTCTAGGCCCCTACAATGAGCAGTTCTTC. Its protein is CASSSVLGPYNEQFF.

This sequence joins TRBV3-1 (or the pseudogene TRBV3-2) and TRBJ2-7; no definite D call. CDR1 and CDR2 (germline): LGHDT, YNNKEL (reference sequence). CDR3 length equals 21 residues. The germline V and J ends were trimmed by 4 bases and 2 bases, with 33 bases remaining between them. The CDR3 loop reads CASSLKGCHRMLLPTTYEQYF. The CDR3 DNA is TGTGCCAGCAGCCTCAAAGGCTGTCACCGAATGCTACTACCTACCACCTACGAGCAGTACTTC.

The chain combines TRBV7-2 with TRBJ2-3; TRBD2 matches 9 bases. Losses at the gene ends were 3 bases for V and 4 bases for J; bases not matched to a gene: 11. This CDR3 region has 17 residues. Germline CDR1 and CDR2: SGHTA and FQGNSA. CDR3 sequence reads: CASSFNGGGALADTQYF. As DNA, the CDR3 is TGTGCCAGCAGCTTTAACGGCGGGGGGGCATTGGCAGATACGCAGTATTTT.